A selection of T cell receptor beta chains follows, all from one sample in a study of patients and donors after allogeneic stem cell transplantation. TCRdb processed the RT-PCR reads anew with MiXCR; each CDR3 protein has one entry. The repertoire holds about a million distinct CDR3 sequences, with more than 15% as singletons. What was sequenced was blood, either unsorted or a sorted T cell fraction (not recorded which). The source is a human donor who was either an allogeneic HSCT recipient or a stem cell or donor lymphocyte infusion donor (not recorded which). It is not recorded whose cells these are; they may come from a transplant donor. The conserved cysteine and the conserved F or W are not part of the CDR3 here. Fields, in order: V gene, D gene, CDR3 protein. The D gene is left open where the match is weak.

v_call: TRBV25-1
d_call: -
cdr3_aa: ASSEQFGQPQH

v_call: TRBV12-3/TRBV12-4
d_call: -
cdr3_aa: ASSFAREELF

v_call: TRBV24-1
d_call: -
cdr3_aa: ATSATNTGELF

v_call: TRBV7-3
d_call: -
cdr3_aa: ASSSLGSEQF

v_call: TRBV29-1
d_call: -
cdr3_aa: SAGGRVGEQY

v_call: TRBV24-1
d_call: TRBD2
cdr3_aa: ATSVGGRDKNIQY

v_call: TRBV2
d_call: TRBD1
cdr3_aa: ASRGQVYNSPLH

v_call: TRBV12-3/TRBV12-4
d_call: TRBD2
cdr3_aa: ASSLTGLAGVEQETQY

v_call: TRBV12-3/TRBV12-4
d_call: -
cdr3_aa: ASSSTPRYNEQF

v_call: TRBV7-2
d_call: -
cdr3_aa: ASSSQTGTDTQY

v_call: TRBV7-2
d_call: TRBD1
cdr3_aa: ASSPWTGLYQPQH

v_call: TRBV27
d_call: -
cdr3_aa: ASSLSGRPNYEQY

v_call: TRBV12-3/TRBV12-4
d_call: -
cdr3_aa: ASSLGDNWVGGYT

v_call: TRBV6-2/TRBV6-3
d_call: -
cdr3_aa: ASSLPQGKWDTEAF

v_call: TRBV3-1
d_call: TRBD1
cdr3_aa: ASSHPTGESYEQY

v_call: TRBV12-3/TRBV12-4
d_call: -
cdr3_aa: ASSLGVKSTDTQY

v_call: TRBV12-3/TRBV12-4
d_call: TRBD2
cdr3_aa: ASSLRGLVPADTQY

v_call: TRBV9
d_call: -
cdr3_aa: ASSATGSSYNSPLH

v_call: TRBV27
d_call: TRBD1
cdr3_aa: ASSPRTGGLMNTEAF

v_call: TRBV11-3
d_call: -
cdr3_aa: ASSRPGSEVYNEQF

v_call: TRBV20-1
d_call: TRBD1
cdr3_aa: SAGWQGAAGELF

v_call: TRBV5-6
d_call: -
cdr3_aa: ASSLYDREVPDTQY

v_call: TRBV10-3
d_call: TRBD2
cdr3_aa: AISELAGVGEQF

v_call: TRBV11-2
d_call: -
cdr3_aa: ASSLERGAFEQF

v_call: TRBV20-1
d_call: TRBD1
cdr3_aa: SARPSTGKETQY

v_call: TRBV4-3
d_call: -
cdr3_aa: ASSQKILFTGALLNTIY

v_call: TRBV9
d_call: TRBD2
cdr3_aa: ASSNSGRDQNTQY

v_call: TRBV12-3/TRBV12-4
d_call: -
cdr3_aa: ASSLMEQTHEQF

v_call: TRBV12-3/TRBV12-4
d_call: -
cdr3_aa: ASSSDFRETQY

v_call: TRBV7-8
d_call: -
cdr3_aa: ASSLVLGPLTDTQY

v_call: TRBV7-9
d_call: TRBD2
cdr3_aa: ASSLARSSGQETQY

v_call: TRBV20-1
d_call: TRBD2
cdr3_aa: SARGETSGNYEQY

v_call: TRBV12-3/TRBV12-4
d_call: TRBD2
cdr3_aa: ASSFTSGTNSYEQY

v_call: TRBV6-1
d_call: -
cdr3_aa: ASSNRPSTDTQY

v_call: TRBV10-3
d_call: TRBD2
cdr3_aa: AISVREGRITDTQY

v_call: TRBV7-9
d_call: TRBD1
cdr3_aa: ASSHTGTGSKQY

v_call: TRBV7-8
d_call: TRBD2
cdr3_aa: ASSEGLAGGVWAGELF

v_call: TRBV27
d_call: -
cdr3_aa: ASSLWAGSSYNEQF

v_call: TRBV5-1
d_call: -
cdr3_aa: ASSPGDHSNYGYT

v_call: TRBV3-1
d_call: -
cdr3_aa: ASSLSGLSSYNEQF

v_call: TRBV7-9
d_call: -
cdr3_aa: ADDTNYGYT

v_call: TRBV12-3/TRBV12-4
d_call: -
cdr3_aa: ASSRLDTDTQY

v_call: TRBV20-1
d_call: -
cdr3_aa: SAFTNTEAF

v_call: TRBV7-8
d_call: TRBD1
cdr3_aa: ASSLGDSFYEQY

v_call: TRBV6-1
d_call: -
cdr3_aa: ASGEPWTGSYGYT

v_call: TRBV7-8
d_call: -
cdr3_aa: ASSLGQLWGDTQY

v_call: TRBV5-1
d_call: TRBD1
cdr3_aa: ASSDGTGKNTEAF